This T cell receptor (beta chain) was sequenced in a study of shared clonotypes between healthy human individuals. Naive CD8 cells comprised CD45RO-negative, CCR7-positively selected cells, excluding terminally differentiated effector memory CD45RA+ cells. Concerning this clone itself: Its antigen is unknown.

The CDR3 contains 15 residues. Trimming pared 3 bases from V and 0 bases from J, leaving 12 bases between. Germline V gene lookup returns CDR1 SGHRS and CDR2 YFSETQ. The run depth of the assay was deep. This table comes from immunoSEQ multiplex PCR, and its TCRdb copy is limited to in-frame clones, with some not included. The sample yields 560,000 or so clones, about 96% seen once. Study-wide points: The four-donor shared clonotypes exceeded non-shared clonotypes in generation probability, with non-shared ones scoring lower.

The V and J genes are TRBV5-1 and TRBJ1-1; tentatively, D is TRBD1 (6 bases). This clonotype was sampled from a woman between 25 and 40 years old in good health. The sequencing sample was made of naive CD8+ T cells sorted from blood. CDR3 sequence: CASSSRGAVNTEAFF. The CDR3 nucleotides read TGCGCCAGCAGCTCGCGGGGGGCCGTGAACACTGAAGCTTTCTTT.